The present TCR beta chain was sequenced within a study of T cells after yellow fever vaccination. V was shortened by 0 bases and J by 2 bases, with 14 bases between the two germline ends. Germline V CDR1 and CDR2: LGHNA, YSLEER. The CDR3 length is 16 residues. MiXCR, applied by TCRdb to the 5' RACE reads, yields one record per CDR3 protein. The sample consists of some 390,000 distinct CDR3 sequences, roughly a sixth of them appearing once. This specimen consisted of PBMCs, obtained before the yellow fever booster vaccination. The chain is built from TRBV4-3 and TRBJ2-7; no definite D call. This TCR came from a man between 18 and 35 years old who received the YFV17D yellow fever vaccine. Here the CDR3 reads CASSQDRAVGTYEQYF. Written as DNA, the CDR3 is TGCGCCAGCAGCCAAGATCGGGCAGTCGGCACCTACGAGCAGTACTTC.